Shown below are 24 T cell receptor beta chains from a single sample sequenced in a study of cytomegalovirus exposure and HLA in healthy donors. The PCR employed 60 Vbeta primers together with 13 Jbeta primers. Here immunoSEQ multiplex PCR was the method, and the copy in TCRdb shows in-frame clones only, minus some. The table records 150,000 to 200,000 clones, 70% to 80% of them present only once. The sample was PBMCs. Receptor source: a woman aged 50 to 65 in good health and CMV-seronegative.

In its sample, this clone was seen a few times. The chain combines TRBV2 with TRBJ1-1; D gene ambiguous. Germline lookup yields CDR1 SNHLY and CDR2 FYNNEI. Deletions cut 8 bases from V and 0 bases from J, with 19 bases between. CDR3 length: 16 residues. The CDR3 sequence is CASLRAGHHMNTEAFF. As DNA, the CDR3 is TGTGCCAGCCTAAGGGCGGGCCATCACATGAACACTGAAGCTTTCTTT.

This clone was recorded once. The J gene is TRBJ1-1, the V gene TRBV20-1; no firm D call. This CDR3 contains 10 residues. The germline V and J ends were trimmed by 8 bases and 11 bases, with 15 bases remaining between them. CDR1 and CDR2 from the germline V gene are DFQATT and SNEGSKA (reference sequence). The CDR3 region has the DNA TGCAGTCGACACGTACAAACGGCTTTCTTT. It encodes CSRHVQTAFF.

This chain joins TRBV21-1 and TRBJ2-2; TRBD1 is the table's D call, not checked against the DNA. TRBV21-1 is noted as a pseudogene. The CDR3 has 16 amino acids. DNA of the CDR3: TGTGCCAGCAGCTCCCGGGACAGGGGAGAGAACGGGGAGCTGTTTTTT. Protein sequence: CASSSRDRGENGELFF.

The gene calls are TRBV5-1 and TRBJ2-4, with D perhaps matching TRBD2 (5 bases). From germline, CDR1 is SGHRS and CDR2 YFSETQ. The CDR3 is 15 residues long. V was shortened by 0 bases and J by 5 bases, with 12 bases between the two germline ends. CDR3 bases: TGCGCCAGCAGCTTGGCGACTATCCGTCAAAACATTCAGTACTTC. This codes for CASSLATIRQNIQYF.

This chain links TRBV6-1 with TRBJ1-5; perhaps TRBD1 as D (5 bases). CDR3 size: 15 residues. Looked up from germline, CDR1 is MNHNS and CDR2 is SASEGT. Trimming took off 2 bases at V and 4 bases at J, with 12 bases between the two ends. As DNA, the CDR3 is TGTGCCAGCAGTGAAAATCTACAGGAGAATCAGCCCCAGCATTTT. This gives the protein CASSENLQENQPQHF.

V gene TRBV5-1 combines with J gene TRBJ1-2; D not resolved. Germline V gene sequence: CDR1 SGHRS, CDR2 YFSETQ. This CDR3 region has 16 residues. V was cut by 0 bases and J by 0 bases, with 12 bases left in between. The CDR3 sequence: CASSLGQNNANYGYTF. For the CDR3, the DNA is TGCGCCAGCAGCTTGGGGCAGAACAACGCTAACTATGGCTACACCTTC.

This clone was counted a few times. V and J are TRBV7-6 and TRBJ1-1; possible D gene TRBD1, 6 bases. The CDR3 extends over 12 amino acids. CDR1 is SGHVS, CDR2 FNYEAQ, per germline. V was shortened by 5 bases and J by 7 bases, with 11 bases between the two germline ends. As DNA, the CDR3 is TGTGCCAGCAGCGACCTACAGGGTGAAGCTTTCTTT. Translated, it gives CASSDLQGEAFF.

The chain is built from TRBV6-5 and TRBJ2-2; D is undetermined. Trimming cost V 7 bases and J 5 bases, with 11 bases left between them. Germline loops: CDR1 MNHEY, CDR2 SVGAGI. This CDR3 contains 13 residues. The CDR3 DNA follows: TGTGCCAGCACCCCCCACATTACCGGGGAGCTGTTTTTT. Translated, it gives CASTPHITGELFF.

CDR3 sequence (DNA): TGTGCCAGTAGTATAACTATGGGACAGTACTACGAGCAGTACTTC. Its translation is CASSITMGQYYEQYF. The genes are TRBV19 and TRBJ2-7, with 7 bases that match TRBD1. The V gene's germline CDR1 is LNHDA and CDR2 SQIVND (reference sequence). This CDR3 spans 15 amino acids. V lost 2 bases and J lost 3; bases outside the gene matches: 7.

The V and J genes are TRBV19 and TRBJ1-1; 9 bases are shared with TRBD1. CDR1 and CDR2 (germline): LNHDA, SQIVND (reference sequence). V was pared by 7 bases and J by 0 bases, with 6 bases of the junction left unmatched. CDR3 size: 15 residues. CDR3 amino acids: CASTGHRGLNTEAFF. The CDR3 DNA is TGTGCCAGTACCGGACACAGGGGGCTGAACACTGAAGCTTTCTTT.

V is TRBV27 and J is TRBJ2-7; D remains unclear. Trimming removed 3 bases at V and 3 bases at J, with 15 bases between. Germline V gene data show CDR1 as MNHEY and CDR2 as SMNVEV (reference sequence). This CDR3 spans 15 amino acids. CDR3 DNA: TGTGCCAGCAGTTTTGGGCCAGGCCGGTACTACGAGCAGTACTTC. Its translation: CASSFGPGRYYEQYF.

This clone has just one count. V is TRBV29-1 and J is TRBJ1-2; the D gene is possibly TRBD1 (6 bases). The CDR3 is 17 residues long. V shed 0 bases and J shed 5 bases, with 22 bases lying between them. CDR1 and CDR2 (germline): SQVTM, ANQGSEA. The CDR3 region is CSVEDRRGGGGEYGYTF. The CDR3 bases are TGCAGCGTTGAAGATCGTAGGGGTGGGGGGGGCGAGTATGGCTACACCTTC.

The chain carries TRBV4-3 and TRBJ2-7; 13 positions agree with TRBD2. With 0 bases clipped from V and 4 bases from J, the junction kept 6 bases outside the gene matches. Per germline, CDR1 LGHNA and CDR2 YSLEER. The CDR3 has 17 amino acids. CDR3 coding DNA: TGCGCCAGCAGCCAAGATGAGGGACTAGCGGGGCGGTACGAGCAGTACTTC. Amino acids: CASSQDEGLAGRYEQYF.

This clone showed up just once. The chain employs TRBV6-1 and TRBJ2-2, with D possibly TRBD1 on 7 matching bases. Deletions cut 4 bases from V and 4 bases from J, with 13 bases between. The CDR3 has 15 residues. Germline V gives CDR1 MNHNS, CDR2 SASEGT. The CDR3 region has the DNA TGTGCCAGCAGTGTGGAGGGGGCGAGCACCGGGGAGCTGTTTTTT. Translated, it gives CASSVEGASTGELFF.

The J gene is TRBJ2-1, the V gene TRBV9; TRBD2 agrees at 13 bases. This CDR3 contains 14 residues. Trimming at V came to 4 bases and at J to 12 bases, leaving 7 bases not matched to a gene. Germline loops: CDR1 SGDLS, CDR2 YYNGEE. Written as DNA, the CDR3 is TGTGCCAGCAGCCCTCGGACTAGCGGGGGTGGGCAGTTCTTC. This encodes CASSPRTSGGGQFF.

The rearrangement links TRBV19 to TRBJ1-5, with D possibly TRBD1 on 5 matching bases. Looked up from germline, CDR1 is LNHDA and CDR2 is SQIVND (reference sequence). The CDR3 length is 14 residues. Trimming cost V 7 bases and J 4 bases, with 14 bases left between them. CDR3 amino acids: CASKSRDWNQPQHF. In DNA form, the CDR3 reads TGTGCCAGTAAGTCCAGGGACTGGAATCAGCCCCAGCATTTT.

In its sample, this clone was seen a few times. The chain joins TRBV5-1 to TRBJ2-5, with 7 positions matching TRBD1. Germline V gene sequence: CDR1 SGHRS, CDR2 YFSETQ. Trimming took 0 bases from V and 9 from J; bases not matched to a gene: 17. The CDR3 sequence is 17 residues long. CDR3 amino acids: CASSLDLDRRHPMAQYF. CDR3 coding DNA: TGCGCCAGCAGCTTGGACCTGGACAGGCGACACCCAATGGCCCAGTACTTC.

The rearrangement links TRBV29-1 to TRBJ2-5; D not resolved. The CDR3 extends over 15 amino acids. Germline loops: CDR1 SQVTM, CDR2 ANQGSEA. V lost 2 bases to trimming and J lost 5 bases, with 18 bases between them. The CDR3 sequence is CSVEFGRGSYETQYF. The CDR3 region has the DNA TGCAGCGTTGAATTTGGCCGCGGATCTTACGAGACCCAGTACTTC. Drawing the rest from reference TRBV29-1 and TRBJ2-5, the complete variable domain is SAVISQKPSRDICQRGTSLTIQCQVDSQVTMMFWYRQQPGQSLTLIATANQGSEATYESGFVIDKFPISRPNLTFSTLTVSNMSPEDSSIYLCSVEFGRGSYETQYFGPGTRLLVL.

The chain combines TRBV4-3 with TRBJ2-7, with 10 bases that match TRBD1. Germline V gene lookup returns CDR1 LGHNA and CDR2 YSLEER. Trimming at V came to 0 bases and at J to 7 bases, leaving 9 bases not matched to a gene. This CDR3 contains 16 residues. CDR3 DNA sequence: TGCGCCAGCAGCCAAGAAGGGGACAGGGGTTTGTTTGAGCAGTACTTC. This codes for CASSQEGDRGLFEQYF.

This clone was detected once. The genes are TRBV27 and TRBJ2-4, with 12 positions matching TRBD2. The germline V gene encodes CDR1 MNHEY and CDR2 SMNVEV (reference sequence). The CDR3 has 14 amino acids. V dropped 6 bases and J dropped 7; count of bases not matched to a gene: 4. The CDR3 DNA follows: TGTGCCAGCAGCCGGACTAGCGGGATGAACATTCAGTACTTC. Translation: CASSRTSGMNIQYF.

The chain joins TRBV21-1 to TRBJ2-1; no check of the table's D call, TRBD2, against the DNA was made. TRBV21-1 represents a pseudogene. The length of the CDR3 is 12 residues. The CDR3 DNA reads as TGTGCTTCACGGGGGGTTACGGATGAGCAGTTCTTC. The encoded protein is CASRGVTDEQFF.

The chain links TRBV7-9 to TRBJ2-5, with 7 bases lining up with TRBD1. Gene TRBJ2-7 matches the end of the DNA better, so the J call may be wrong. Germline CDR1 and CDR2: SEHNR and FQNEAQ (reference sequence). The CDR3 totals 15 residues. CDR3 loop: CASSLEGRQGSEQYF. CDR3 nucleotide sequence: TGTGCCAGCAGCTTAGAAGGGAGACAGGGAAGCGAGCAGTACTTC.

The CDR3 reads CSVQNPWREDGTEAFF. For the CDR3, the DNA is TGCAGCGTGCAGAATCCGTGGAGGGAAGATGGAACTGAAGCTTTCTTT. The chain combines TRBV29-1 with TRBJ1-1; D is unclear. Trimming removed 6 bases from V and 5 bases from J, with 25 bases in between. Germline CDR1 SQVTM, CDR2 ANQGSEA. This CDR3 contains 16 residues.

The CDR3 DNA sequence: TGTGCTAGTGGTTGGCCCCCCCCTGGCACCCTAGCAATGGCCCTCAGGCCCCAGCATTTT. It encodes CASGWPPPGTLAMALRPQHF. The chain employs TRBV12-5 and TRBJ1-5, with D unclear. From germline, CDR1 is LGHNT and CDR2 FRNRAP. V was pared by 4 bases and J by 9 bases, with 34 bases between. The CDR3 has 20 residues. Using reference TRBV12-5 and TRBJ1-5 for the parts outside the CDR3, the full variable domain is DARVTQTPRHKVTEMGQEVTMRCQPILGHNTVFWYRQTMMQGLELLAYFRNRAPLDDSGMPKDRFSAEMPDATLATLKIQPSEPRDSAVYFCASGWPPPGTLAMALRPQHFGDGTRLSIL.